This T cell receptor (beta chain) comes out of a study of blood T cell repertoires in COVID-19. Study-level background: The study drew acute and convalescent COVID-19 samples from the United States, Italy and Spain. PBMCs, B-cell-depleted T cells, or T cells were the source of the cDNA or gDNA that made up the material.

The CDR3 is 17 residues long. V was shortened by 0 bases and J by 0 bases, with 12 bases between the two germline ends. The germline V gene encodes CDR1 MNHEY and CDR2 SVGEGT. As handled by the study authors: Estimated nucleated cell counts came from reference gene primer amplification. The assay was immunoSEQ multiplex PCR, and TCRdb's table has in-frame clones only and misses some. The DNA gave D and trimming, while V, J and clone size come from that table. The sample includes over 300,000 clones, around 90% of them seen just once. V is TRBV6-2 or TRBV6-3 and J is TRBJ1-5; no firm D call. The sequenced sample was peripheral blood. This TCR came from a man between 18 and 29 years old who had recovered from COVID-19. The CDR3 region is CASSYSTFRNSNQPQHF. For the CDR3, the DNA is TGTGCCAGCAGTTACTCAACCTTCAGGAATAGCAATCAGCCCCAGCATTTT.